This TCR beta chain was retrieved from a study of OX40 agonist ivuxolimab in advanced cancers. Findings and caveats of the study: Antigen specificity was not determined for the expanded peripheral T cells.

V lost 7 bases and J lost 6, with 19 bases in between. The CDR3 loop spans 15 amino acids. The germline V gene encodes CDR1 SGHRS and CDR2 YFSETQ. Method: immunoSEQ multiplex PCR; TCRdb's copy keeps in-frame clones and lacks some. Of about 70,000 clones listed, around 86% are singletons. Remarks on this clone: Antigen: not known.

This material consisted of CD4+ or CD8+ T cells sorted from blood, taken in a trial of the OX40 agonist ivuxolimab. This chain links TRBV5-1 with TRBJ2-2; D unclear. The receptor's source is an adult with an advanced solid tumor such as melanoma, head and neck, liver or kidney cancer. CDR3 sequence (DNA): TGCGCCAGCGATGATGGACGGCAAAGGGCCGGGGAGCTGTTTTTT. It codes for CASDDGRQRAGELFF.